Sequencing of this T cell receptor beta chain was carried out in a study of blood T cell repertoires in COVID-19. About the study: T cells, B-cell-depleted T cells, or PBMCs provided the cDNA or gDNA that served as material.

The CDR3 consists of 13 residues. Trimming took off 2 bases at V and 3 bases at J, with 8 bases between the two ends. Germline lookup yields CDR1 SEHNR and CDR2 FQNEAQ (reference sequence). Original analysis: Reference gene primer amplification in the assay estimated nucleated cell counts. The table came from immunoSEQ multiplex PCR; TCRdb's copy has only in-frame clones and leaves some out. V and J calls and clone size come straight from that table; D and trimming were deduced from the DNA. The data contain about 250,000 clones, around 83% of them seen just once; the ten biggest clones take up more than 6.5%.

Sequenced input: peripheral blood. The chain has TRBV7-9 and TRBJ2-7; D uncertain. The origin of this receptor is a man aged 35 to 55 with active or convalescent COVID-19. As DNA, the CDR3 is TGTGCCAGCAGCTTACCCAGTCTCTACGAGCAGTACTTC. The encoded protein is CASSLPSLYEQYF.